The clone carrying this T cell receptor (beta chain) was seen a few times. The antigen is not known. The data are from a study of T cells after yellow fever vaccination. For the study at large: The SMART-Seq v4 Ultra Low Input method served to prepare the low-cell-number fractions. Study-wide points: The study noted that FACS-sorted repertoires could contain abundant clonotypes contaminating from the bulk population. A large majority of primary-vaccination clones showed up again after the booster (around 96% CD4, around 85% CD8).

TCRdb called the 5' RACE reads again in MiXCR, with one record for every CDR3 protein. The sample lists under 400,000 distinct CDR3 sequences, around 13% occurring once. V dropped 1 base and J dropped 4; count of bases not matched to a gene: 10. Germline lookup yields CDR1 DFQATT and CDR2 SNEGSKA (reference sequence). The CDR3 runs to 16 residues. This chain joins TRBV20-1 and TRBJ2-3, with 8 bases matching TRBD2. The receptor was derived from a man aged 18 to 30 who received the YFV17D yellow fever vaccine. This sample comprised CD4+ T cells sorted from PBMCs, obtained 15 days after the yellow fever booster vaccination. For the CDR3, the DNA is TGCAGTGCTAGAGTCGCCTCCGGGGGGGCCGCAGATACGCAGTATTTT. Translated: CSARVASGGAADTQYF.